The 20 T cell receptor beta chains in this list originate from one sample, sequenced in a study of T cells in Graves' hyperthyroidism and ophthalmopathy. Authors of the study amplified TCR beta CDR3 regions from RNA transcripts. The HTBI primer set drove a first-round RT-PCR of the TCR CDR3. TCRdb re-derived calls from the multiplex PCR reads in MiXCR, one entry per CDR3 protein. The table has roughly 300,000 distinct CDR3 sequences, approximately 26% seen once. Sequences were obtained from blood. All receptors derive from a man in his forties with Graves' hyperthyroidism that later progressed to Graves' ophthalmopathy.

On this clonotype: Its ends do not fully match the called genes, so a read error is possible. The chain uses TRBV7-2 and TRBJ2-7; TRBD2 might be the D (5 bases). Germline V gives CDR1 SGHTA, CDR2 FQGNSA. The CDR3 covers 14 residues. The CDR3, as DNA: TGTGCCAGCGGCTTGTACGGGGAAACCTACGAGCAGTACTTC. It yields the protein CASGLYGETYEQYF.

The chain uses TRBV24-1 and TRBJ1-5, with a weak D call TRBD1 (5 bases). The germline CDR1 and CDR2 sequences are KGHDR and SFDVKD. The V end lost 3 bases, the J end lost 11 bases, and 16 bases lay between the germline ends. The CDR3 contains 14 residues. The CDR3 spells CATSDPSMGEAQHF. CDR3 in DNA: TGTGCCACCAGTGATCCGAGTATGGGGGAAGCCCAGCATTTT.

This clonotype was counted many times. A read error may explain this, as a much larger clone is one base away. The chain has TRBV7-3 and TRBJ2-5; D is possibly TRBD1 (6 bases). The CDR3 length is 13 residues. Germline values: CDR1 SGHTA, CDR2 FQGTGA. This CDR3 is CARSRDRQETQYF. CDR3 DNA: TGTGCCCGCAGCCGTGACAGGCAAGAGACCCAGTACTTC.

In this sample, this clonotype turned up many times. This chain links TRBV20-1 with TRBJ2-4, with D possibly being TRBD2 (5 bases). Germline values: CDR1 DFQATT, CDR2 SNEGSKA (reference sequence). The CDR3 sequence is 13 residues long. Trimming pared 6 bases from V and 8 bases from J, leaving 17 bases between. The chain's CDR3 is CSAPDGVGDIQYF. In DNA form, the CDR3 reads TGCAGTGCACCGGACGGGGTCGGAGACATTCAGTACTTC.

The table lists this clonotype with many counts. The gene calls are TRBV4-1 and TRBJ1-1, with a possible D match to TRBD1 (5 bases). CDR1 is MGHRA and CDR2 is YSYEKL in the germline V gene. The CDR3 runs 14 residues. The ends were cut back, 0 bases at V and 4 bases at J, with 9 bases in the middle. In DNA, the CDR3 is TGCGCCAGCAGCCAAGAAGGGGCTTTCACTGAAGCTTTCTTT. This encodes CASSQEGAFTEAFF.

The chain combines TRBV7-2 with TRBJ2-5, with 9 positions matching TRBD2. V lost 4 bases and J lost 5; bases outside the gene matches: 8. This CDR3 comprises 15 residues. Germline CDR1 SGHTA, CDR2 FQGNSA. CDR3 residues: CASSSMSGRMETQYF. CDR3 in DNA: TGTGCCAGCAGCTCTATGAGCGGGAGGATGGAGACCCAGTACTTC.

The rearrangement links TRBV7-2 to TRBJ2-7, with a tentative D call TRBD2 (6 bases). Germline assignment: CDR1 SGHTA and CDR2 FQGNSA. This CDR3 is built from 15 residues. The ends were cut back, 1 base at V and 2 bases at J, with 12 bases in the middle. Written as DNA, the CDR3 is TGTGCCAGCAGCTTAGGGTCGGGAGTACCCTACGAGCAGTACTTC. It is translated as CASSLGSGVPYEQYF.

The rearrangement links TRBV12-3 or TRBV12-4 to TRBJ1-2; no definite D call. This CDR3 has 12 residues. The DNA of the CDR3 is TGTGCTGCCTCCGTAGCTAACTATGGCTACACCTTC. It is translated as CAASVANYGYTF.

CDR3 amino acids: CASSEVLGELFF. The CDR3, as DNA: TGTGCCAGCAGTGAAGTTTTAGGGGAGCTGTTTTTT. This chain joins TRBV6-1 and TRBJ2-2; D remains unclear. The CDR3 spans 12 residues. V lost 1 base and J lost 8, with 5 bases in between. In germline, CDR1 is MNHNS, CDR2 SASEGT.

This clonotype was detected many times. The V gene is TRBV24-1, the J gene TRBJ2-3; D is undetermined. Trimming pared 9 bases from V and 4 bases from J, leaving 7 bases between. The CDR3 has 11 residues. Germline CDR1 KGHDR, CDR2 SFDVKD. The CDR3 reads CATAVSDTQYF. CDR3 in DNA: TGTGCCACCGCGGTCTCAGATACGCAGTATTTT.

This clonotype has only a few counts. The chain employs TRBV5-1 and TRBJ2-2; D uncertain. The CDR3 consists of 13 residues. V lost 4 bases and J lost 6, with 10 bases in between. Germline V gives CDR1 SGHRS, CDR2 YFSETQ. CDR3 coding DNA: TGCGCCAGCAGCCCCGTAGGACCCGGGGAGCTGTTTTTT. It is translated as CASSPVGPGELFF.

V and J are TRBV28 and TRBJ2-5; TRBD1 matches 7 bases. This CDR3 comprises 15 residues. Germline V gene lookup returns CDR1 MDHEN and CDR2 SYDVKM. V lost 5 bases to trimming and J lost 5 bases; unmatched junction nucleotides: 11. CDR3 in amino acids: CASSPFTGAWETQYF. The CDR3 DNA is TGTGCCAGCAGTCCTTTTACAGGGGCTTGGGAGACCCAGTACTTC.

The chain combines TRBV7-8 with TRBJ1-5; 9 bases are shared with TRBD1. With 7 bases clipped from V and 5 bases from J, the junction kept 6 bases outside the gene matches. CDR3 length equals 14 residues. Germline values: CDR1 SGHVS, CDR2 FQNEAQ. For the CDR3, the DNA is TGTGCCAGCACTCGGGACAGGGTTGATCAGCCCCAGCATTTT. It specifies CASTRDRVDQPQHF.

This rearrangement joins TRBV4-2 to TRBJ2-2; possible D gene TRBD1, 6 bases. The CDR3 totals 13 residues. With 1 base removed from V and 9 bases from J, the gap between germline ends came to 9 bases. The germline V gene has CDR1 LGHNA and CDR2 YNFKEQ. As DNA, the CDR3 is TGTGCCAGCAGCCAAGGGGGGCGCAGGGAGCTGTTTTTT. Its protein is CASSQGGRRELFF.

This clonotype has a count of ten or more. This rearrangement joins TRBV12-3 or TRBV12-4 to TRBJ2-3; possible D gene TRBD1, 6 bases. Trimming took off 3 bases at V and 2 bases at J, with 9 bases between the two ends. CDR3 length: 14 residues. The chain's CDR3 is CASSLVGATDTQYF. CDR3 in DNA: TGTGCCAGCAGTTTGGTGGGGGCCACAGATACGCAGTATTTT.

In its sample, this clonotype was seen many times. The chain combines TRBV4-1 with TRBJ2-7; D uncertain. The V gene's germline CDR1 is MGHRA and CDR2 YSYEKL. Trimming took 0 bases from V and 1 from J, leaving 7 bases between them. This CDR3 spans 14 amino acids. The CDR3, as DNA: TGCGCCAGCAGCCAAGAAGGCGGATCCTACGAGCAGTACTTC. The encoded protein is CASSQEGGSYEQYF.

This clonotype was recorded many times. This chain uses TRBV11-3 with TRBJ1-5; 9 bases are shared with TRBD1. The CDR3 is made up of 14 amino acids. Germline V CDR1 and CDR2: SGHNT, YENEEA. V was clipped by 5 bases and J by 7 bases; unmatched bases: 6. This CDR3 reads CASSKTGGKQPQHF. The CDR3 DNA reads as TGTGCCAGCAGCAAGACAGGGGGAAAACAGCCCCAGCATTTT. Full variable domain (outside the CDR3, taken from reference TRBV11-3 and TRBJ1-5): EAGVVQSPRYKIIEKKQPVAFWCNPISGHNTLYWYLQNLGQGPELLIRYENEEAVDDSQLPKDRFSAERLKGVDSTLKIQPAELGDSAVYLCASSKTGGKQPQHFGDGTRLSIL.

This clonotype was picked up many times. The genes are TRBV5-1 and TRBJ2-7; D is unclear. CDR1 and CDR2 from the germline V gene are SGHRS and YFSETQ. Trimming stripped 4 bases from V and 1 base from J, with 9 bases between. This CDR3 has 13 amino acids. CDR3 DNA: TGCGCCAGCAGCCCAGACGGTTCCTACGAGCAGTACTTC. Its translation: CASSPDGSYEQYF.

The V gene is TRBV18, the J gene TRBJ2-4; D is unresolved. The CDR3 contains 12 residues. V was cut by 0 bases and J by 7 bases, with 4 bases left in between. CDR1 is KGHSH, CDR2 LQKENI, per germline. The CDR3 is CASSPPGNIQYF. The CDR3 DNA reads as TGTGCCAGCTCACCACCGGGGAACATTCAGTACTTC.

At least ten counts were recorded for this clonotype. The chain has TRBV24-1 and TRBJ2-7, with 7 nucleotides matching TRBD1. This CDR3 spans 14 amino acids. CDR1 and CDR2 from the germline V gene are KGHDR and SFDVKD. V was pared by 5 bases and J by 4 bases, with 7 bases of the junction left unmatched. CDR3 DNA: TGTGCCACCAGTGGATCACCGGACAGGTACGAGCAGTACTTC. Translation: CATSGSPDRYEQYF.